These T cell receptor beta chains were read from a single sample in a study of shared clonotypes between healthy human individuals. Using immunoSEQ multiplex PCR, the repertoire was profiled, and TCRdb retains in-frame clones only, with some absent. The table has 2,500,000 or so clones, under 95% seen once. Material: naive CD4+ T cells from PBMCs. The receptors shown here come from a man younger than 35 in good health. Some clones in this sample may be carry-over from other donors' samples. CDR3s include the opening cysteine and the closing phenylalanine or tryptophan. D genes are given only for firm matches. The size of a clone is reported for some rows only, either as once, few or many, or as a class for expanded clones.

D gene	clone size	J gene	V gene	CDR3 DNA	CDR3 protein
-	-	TRBJ2-5	TRBV29-1	TGCAGCGCGGCGGGGCAGGGGACACAAGAGACCCAGTACTTC	CSAAGQGTQETQYF
-	-	TRBJ1-1	TRBV6-1	TGTGCCCTCGTGGAAGCGCAAACGAACACTGAAGCTTTCTTT	CALVEAQTNTEAFF
-	-	TRBJ2-3	TRBV28	TGTGCCAGCAAACTTCCGGGGAGCACAGATACGCAGTATTTT	CASKLPGSTDTQYF
TRBD1	few	TRBJ2-5	TRBV5-1	TGCGCCAGCAGCCTGGGACAGATACAAGAGACCCAGTACTTC	CASSLGQIQETQYF
-	-	TRBJ2-5	TRBV4-1	TGCGCCAGCAGCAACCACAGGGCGGGCCAAGAGACCCAGTACTTC	CASSNHRAGQETQYF
-	-	TRBJ1-1	TRBV27	TGTGCCAGCAGTTCTCTATTTTTGGGCACTGAAGCTTTCTTT	CASSSLFLGTEAFF
-	-	TRBJ2-2	TRBV14	TGTGCCAGCAGCCAGGGGACTTGGACCGGGGAGCTGTTTTTT	CASSQGTWTGELFF
-	-	TRBJ1-6	TRBV30	TGTGCCTGGAGTGATGCGGCAGTCAGGACACCCCTCCACTTT	CAWSDAAVRTPLHF
-	-	TRBJ2-3	TRBV5-1	TGCGCCAGCAGCTTGCCCCCTGACCGGGCCCACACAGATACGCAGTATTTT	CASSLPPDRAHTDTQYF
-	-	TRBJ2-5	TRBV29-1	TGCAGCGTTGTTGGGCTGTACCAAGAGACCCAGTACTTC	CSVVGLYQETQYF
-	few	TRBJ1-1	TRBV5-4	TGTGCCAGCAGCCAGGACAGCATGAACACTGAAGCTTTCTTT	CASSQDSMNTEAFF
-	-	TRBJ2-3	TRBV19	TGTGCCAGTAGTACCGGGACACAAGATACGCAGTATTTT	CASSTGTQDTQYF
-	-	TRBJ1-4	TRBV6-5	TGTGCCAGCAAACGGGCGTCTAATGAAAAACTGTTTTTT	CASKRASNEKLFF
-	-	TRBJ2-5	TRBV9	TGTGCCAGCAGCGTAGATTTAAACTTGTACCAAGAGACCCAGTACTTC	CASSVDLNLYQETQYF
-	-	TRBJ2-2	TRBV19	TGTGCCAGTAGTATACCTAACACCGGGGAGCTGTTTTTT	CASSIPNTGELFF
-	-	TRBJ2-3	TRBV5-1	TGCGCCAGCACCCTGGGAGGCGCCTGGGATACGCAGTATTTT	CASTLGGAWDTQYF
-	few	TRBJ2-1	TRBV5-1	TGCGCCAGCAGCAGGAACAATGAGCAGTTCTTC	CASSRNNEQFF
-	-	TRBJ2-2	TRBV7-2	TGTGCCAGCAGCTTAGGGAGTTTATTGACCGGGGAGCTGTTTTTT	CASSLGSLLTGELFF
-	-	TRBJ2-1	TRBV27	TGTGCCAGCAGTTTATCGGGAGTCTCCTACAATGAGCAGTTCTTC	CASSLSGVSYNEQFF
-	-	TRBJ1-1	TRBV28	TGTGCCAGCCCGGGACGGGGGGTGAACACTGAAGCTTTCTTT	CASPGRGVNTEAFF
-	once	TRBJ1-2	TRBV5-8	TGTGCCAGCAGCTTGAGGAGCTATGGCTACACCTTC	CASSLRSYGYTF
-	-	TRBJ2-5	TRBV7-9	TGTGCCAGCAGCTTATTCAGGGATCAAGAGACCCAGTACTTC	CASSLFRDQETQYF
-	-	TRBJ2-7	TRBV28	TGTGCCAGCAGTAATACCTACGAGCAGTACTTC	CASSNTYEQYF
-	-	TRBJ2-5	TRBV6-1	TGTGCCAGCAGTGAAGGTGGCAGGGGAGGTCGGTTTTATTTGGAGACCCAGTACTTC	CASSEGGRGGRFYLETQYF
-	few	TRBJ1-4	TRBV5-6	TGTGCCAGCAGCCTCGGACCTAATGAAAAACTGTTTTTT	CASSLGPNEKLFF
-	few	TRBJ2-3	TRBV6-4	TGTGCCAGCAAGGTCGGCGGTGGCGCAGATACGCAGTATTTT	CASKVGGGADTQYF
TRBD1	-	TRBJ1-5	TRBV29-1	TGCAGCGCCAGGACAGGGTGGAATCAGCCCCAGCATTTT	CSARTGWNQPQHF
TRBD2	-	TRBJ2-3	TRBV5-1	TGCGCCAGCAGCCCGGCGGGACTAGCGGGAGCAGGGGCGCAGTATTTT	CASSPAGLAGAGAQYF
TRBD1	-	TRBJ2-4	TRBV27	TGTGCCAGCAGTCCCAGAAAACAGGGGGTGCTAGCCAAAAACATTCAGTACTTC	CASSPRKQGVLAKNIQYF